Reported below is one T cell receptor (beta chain). The protocol was immunoSEQ multiplex PCR, while the TCRdb copy is restricted to in-frame clones and leaves out a portion. The sample carries approximately 120,000 clones, about four fifths recorded once. This specimen belongs to a study of blood T cell repertoires in COVID-19. The wider study: T cells, B-cell-depleted T cells, or PBMCs provided the cDNA or gDNA that served as material.

Germline lookup yields CDR1 SGHTS and CDR2 YDEGEE. The germline V and J ends were trimmed by 4 bases and 4 bases, with 8 bases remaining between them. The CDR3 contains 12 residues. This clonotype was obtained from a man older than 75 with acute or convalescent COVID-19. The sequencing sample was made of peripheral blood. V is TRBV5-8 and J is TRBJ2-5; D not resolved. CDR3 sequence (DNA): TGTGCCAGCAGCATGAGGATAGAGACCCAGTACTTC. Amino acid sequence: CASSMRIETQYF.